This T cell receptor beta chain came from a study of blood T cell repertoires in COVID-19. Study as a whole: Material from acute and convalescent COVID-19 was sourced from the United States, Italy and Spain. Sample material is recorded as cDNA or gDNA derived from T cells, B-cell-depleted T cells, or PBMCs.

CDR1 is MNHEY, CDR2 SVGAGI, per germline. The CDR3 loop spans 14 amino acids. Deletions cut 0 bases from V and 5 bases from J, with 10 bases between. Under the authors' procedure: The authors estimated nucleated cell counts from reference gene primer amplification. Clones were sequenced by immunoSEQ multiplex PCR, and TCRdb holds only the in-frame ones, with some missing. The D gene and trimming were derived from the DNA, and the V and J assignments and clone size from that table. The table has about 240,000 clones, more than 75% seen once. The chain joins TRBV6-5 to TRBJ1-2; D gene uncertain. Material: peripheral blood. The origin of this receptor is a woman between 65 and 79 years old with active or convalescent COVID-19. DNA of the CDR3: TGTGCCAGCAGTTACTCGCGAAGTTCATATGGCTACACCTTC. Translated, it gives CASSYSRSSYGYTF.